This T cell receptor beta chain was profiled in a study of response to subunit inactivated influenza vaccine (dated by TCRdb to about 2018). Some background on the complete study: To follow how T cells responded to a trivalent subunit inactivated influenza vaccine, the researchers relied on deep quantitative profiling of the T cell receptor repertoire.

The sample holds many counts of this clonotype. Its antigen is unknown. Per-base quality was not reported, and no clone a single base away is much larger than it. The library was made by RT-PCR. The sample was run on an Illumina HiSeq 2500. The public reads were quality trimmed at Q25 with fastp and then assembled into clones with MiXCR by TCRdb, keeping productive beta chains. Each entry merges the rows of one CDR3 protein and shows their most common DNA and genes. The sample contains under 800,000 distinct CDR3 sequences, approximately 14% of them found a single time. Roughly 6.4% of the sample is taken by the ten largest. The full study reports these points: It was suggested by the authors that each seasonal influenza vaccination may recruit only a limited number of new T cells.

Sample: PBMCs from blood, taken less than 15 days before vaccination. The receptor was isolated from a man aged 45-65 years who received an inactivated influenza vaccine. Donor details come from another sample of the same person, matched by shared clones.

The base sequence is TGTGCCAGCTCACCACAGGGAAGCACCGGGGAGCTGTTTTTT. This translates into CASSPQGSTGELFF. The sequence is built from TRBV18 and TRBJ2-2; the D gene is not confidently resolved. The germline V gene specifies KGHSH as CDR1 and LQKENI as CDR2. Reading from cysteine to phenylalanine, the CDR3 counts 14 amino acids. CDR3 DNA only is kept here, 42 bases in frame from base 1. Relative to germline, V is 1 base shorter and J is 4 bases shorter, with 7 bases between their ends.